The clone carrying this T cell receptor (beta chain) came up a few times. Its target is not known. RNA transcripts served as the template for amplifying TCR beta CDR3 regions. HTBI primers drove first-round RT-PCR of the TCR CDR3. Each CDR3 protein gets one entry after TCRdb re-called the multiplex PCR reads with MiXCR. The profile shows under 450,000 distinct CDR3 sequences, around 16% of them singletons. These data belong to a study of T cells in Graves' hyperthyroidism and ophthalmopathy. At the level of the study: Pretreatment peripheral blood was obtained at initial diagnosis.

CDR3 size: 15 residues. V was trimmed by 5 bases and J by 7 bases, leaving 20 bases between them. Study-level results: From stable hyperthyroidism, ophthalmopathy was separated by a 13 V-J model. Most expanded thyroid clonotypes above 0.001 recurred in blood. Ophthalmopathy was identified by the model a median approximately 6.4 months ahead of onset.

The sequence was collected from a woman aged 18-29 years with Graves' hyperthyroidism. The rearrangement uses TRBV12-3 or TRBV12-4 and TRBJ1-2; a weak D match, TRBD1 (6 bases). The source material was blood. CDR3 bases: TGTGCCAGCAGTGCTTCCGGGACATGGGGCTTTGGCTACACCTTC. Its protein is CASSASGTWGFGYTF.